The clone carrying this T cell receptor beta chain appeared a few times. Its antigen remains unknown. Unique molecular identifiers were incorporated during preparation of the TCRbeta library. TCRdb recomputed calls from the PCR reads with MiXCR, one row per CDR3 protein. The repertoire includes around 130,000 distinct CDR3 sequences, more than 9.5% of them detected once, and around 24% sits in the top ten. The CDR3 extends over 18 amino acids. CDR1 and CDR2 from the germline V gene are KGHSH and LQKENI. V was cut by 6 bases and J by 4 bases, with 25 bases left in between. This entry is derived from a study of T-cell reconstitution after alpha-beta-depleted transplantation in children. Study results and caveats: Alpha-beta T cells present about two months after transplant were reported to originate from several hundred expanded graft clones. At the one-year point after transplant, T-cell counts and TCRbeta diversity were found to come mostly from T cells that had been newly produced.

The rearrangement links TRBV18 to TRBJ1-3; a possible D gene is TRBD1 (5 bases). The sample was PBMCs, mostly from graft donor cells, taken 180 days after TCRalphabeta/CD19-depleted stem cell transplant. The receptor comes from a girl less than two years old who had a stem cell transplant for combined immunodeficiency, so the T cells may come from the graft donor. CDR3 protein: CASSTSHGGDVKGNTIYF. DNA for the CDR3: TGTGCCAGCTCCACCTCCCACGGAGGGGATGTTAAAGGAAACACCATATATTTT.